This T cell receptor (beta chain) is drawn from a study of T-cell reconstitution after alpha-beta-depleted transplantation in children. V dropped 0 bases and J dropped 0 bases, with 15 bases sitting between them. The CDR3 is 19 residues long. CDR1 SGHTA and CDR2 FQGNSA come from the germline V gene. Preparation of the TCRbeta library used unique molecular identifiers. One entry per CDR3 protein, called by TCRdb with MiXCR from the PCR reads. The data show hundreds of thousands of distinct CDR3 sequences, with under 13% seen just once and about 28% held by the top ten. This clonotype showed up many times.

The clonotype originates from a child younger than two with acute myeloid leukemia, due to receive a stem cell transplant. The sequencing here drew on PBMCs, taken before TCRalphabeta/CD19-depleted stem cell transplant. The J gene is TRBJ1-6, the V gene TRBV7-2; TRBD1 is a possible D gene (6 bases). The CDR3 here is CASSLAGLTGSSYNSPLHF. The CDR3 DNA reads TGTGCCAGCAGCTTAGCCGGCCTTACAGGGAGCTCCTATAATTCACCCCTCCACTTT. Variable domain in full (rest from reference TRBV7-2 and TRBJ1-6): GAGVSQSPSNKVTEKGKDVELRCDPISGHTALYWYRQSLGQGLEFLIYFQGNSAPDKSGLPSDRFSAERTGGSVSTLTIQRTQQEDSAVYLCASSLAGLTGSSYNSPLHFGNGTRLTVT.